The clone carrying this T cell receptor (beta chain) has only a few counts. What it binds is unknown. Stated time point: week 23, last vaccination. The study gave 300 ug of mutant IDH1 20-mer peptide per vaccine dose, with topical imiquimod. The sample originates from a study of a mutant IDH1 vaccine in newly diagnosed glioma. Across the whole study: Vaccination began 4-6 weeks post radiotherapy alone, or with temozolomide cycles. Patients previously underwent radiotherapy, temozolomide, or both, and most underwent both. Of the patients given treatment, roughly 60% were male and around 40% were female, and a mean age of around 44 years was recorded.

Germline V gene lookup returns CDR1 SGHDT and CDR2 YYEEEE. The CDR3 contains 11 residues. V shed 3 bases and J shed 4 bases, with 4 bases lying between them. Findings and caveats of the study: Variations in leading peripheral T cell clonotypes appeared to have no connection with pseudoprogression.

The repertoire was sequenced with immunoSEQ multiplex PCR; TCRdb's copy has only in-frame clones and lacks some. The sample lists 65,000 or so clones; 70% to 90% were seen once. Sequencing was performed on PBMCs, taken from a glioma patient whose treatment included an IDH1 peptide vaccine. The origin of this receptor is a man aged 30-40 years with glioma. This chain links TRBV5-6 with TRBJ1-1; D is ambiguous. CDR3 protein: CASSYFTEAFF. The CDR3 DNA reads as TGTGCCAGCAGCTATTTCACTGAAGCTTTCTTT.